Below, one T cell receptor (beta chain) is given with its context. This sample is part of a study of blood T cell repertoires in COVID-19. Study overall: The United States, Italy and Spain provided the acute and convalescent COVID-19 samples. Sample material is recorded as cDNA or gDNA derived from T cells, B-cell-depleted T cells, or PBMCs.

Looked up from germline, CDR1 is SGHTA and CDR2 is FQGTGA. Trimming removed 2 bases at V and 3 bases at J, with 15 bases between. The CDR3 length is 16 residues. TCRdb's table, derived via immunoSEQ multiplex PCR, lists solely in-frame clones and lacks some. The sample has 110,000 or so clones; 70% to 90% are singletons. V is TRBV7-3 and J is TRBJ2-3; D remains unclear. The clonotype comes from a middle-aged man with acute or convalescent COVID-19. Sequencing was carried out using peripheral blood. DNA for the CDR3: TGTGCCAGCAGCTTACGGAGCCAACCTTCGACAGATACGCAGTATTTT. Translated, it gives CASSLRSQPSTDTQYF.